The 4 T cell receptor beta chains in this list originate from one sample, sequenced in a study of blood T cells in healthy people across ages. Next came a second PCR, run for about 6 to 11 cycles, which used a sample-barcoded 5' primer along with a J-beta primer mix. TCRdb redid the calling of the 5' RACE reads with MiXCR, one entry per CDR3 protein. The sample contains roughly 680,000 distinct CDR3 sequences, roughly 50% of which appear only once. The material sequenced was blood. The receptor source for this set is a woman aged 60 to 75 in good health.

Remarks on this clonotype: Compared with germline, one end of the junction differs, possibly owing to a read error. DNA of the CDR3: TGCAGTACTAGAACAGGACAGGGGGGACAGTATGAGCAGTACTTC. Its translation is CSTRTGQGGQYEQYF. The chain combines TRBV20-1 with TRBJ2-5, with 10 bases lining up with TRBD1. This CDR3 comprises 15 residues. Germline V CDR1 and CDR2: DFQATT, SNEGSKA (reference sequence).

The chain links TRBV4-2 to TRBJ2-3, with 7 positions matching TRBD2. Germline values: CDR1 LGHNA, CDR2 YNFKEQ. The CDR3 has 16 amino acids. The J segment lost 3 bases and the V segment lost 7 bases, leaving 13 bases of the junction unmatched. CDR3: CASTADGTKRTDTQYF. CDR3 DNA sequence: TGTGCCAGCACCGCTGACGGGACTAAAAGGACAGATACGCAGTATTTT.

Remarks on this clonotype: This may be a read error: a much more frequent sequence differs by one nucleotide. V usage is TRBV20-1 and J usage is TRBJ2-7, with D tentatively TRBD2 (6 bases). This CDR3 spans 14 amino acids. Trimming shortened V by 0 bases and J by 2 bases, and 11 bases separated the two germline ends. The germline gives CDR1 DFQATT, CDR2 SNEGSKA (reference sequence). The CDR3 reads CSARDHGGPYEQYF. The CDR3 DNA reads as TGCAGTGCTAGAGATCATGGAGGGCCCTACGAGCAGTACTTC.

The chain has TRBV4-2 and TRBJ2-1; 7 positions match TRBD2. The CDR3 loop spans 15 amino acids. The germline V gene encodes CDR1 LGHNA and CDR2 YNFKEQ. Trimming cost V 3 bases and J 7 bases; bases outside gene matches: 9. The CDR3 DNA sequence: TGTGCCAGCAGCCATGCGGGAGCGGCGTGGAATGAGCAGTTCTTC. Translated, it gives CASSHAGAAWNEQFF.